The rows below give T cell receptor beta chains drawn from one sample of a study of regulatory T cells in long-lasting Graves disease. TCRdb called the multiplex PCR reads again in MiXCR, with one record for every CDR3 protein. Among 650,000 to 850,000 distinct CDR3 sequences, around 30% were seen once, and the ten largest hold about two fifths. This sample comprised peripheral blood mononuclear cells (PBMCs), obtained when the disease was refractory, from a patient treated with antithyroid drugs. The receptor source for this set is a female donor with Graves disease. CDR3s include the opening cysteine and the closing phenylalanine or tryptophan. The D gene is left open where the match is weak. Not every row has a clone size; where given, it reads once, few, many or a size class.

NA	TRBJ2-2	TRBV7-3	NA	CASSLNPVFPNTGELFF	TGTGCCAGCAGCTTAAATCCCGTTTTCCCGAACACCGGGGAGCTGTTTTTT
TRBD2	TRBJ2-4	TRBV2	NA	CASSEALAGGDIQYF	TGTGCCAGCAGTGAAGCGCTTGCGGGAGGGGACATTCAGTACTTC
NA	TRBJ2-5	TRBV12-3/TRBV12-4	NA	CASSPMDMGETQYF	TGTGCCAGCAGTCCAATGGACATGGGTGAGACCCAGTACTTC
TRBD1	TRBJ2-5	TRBV18	many	CASSPTGTGIETQYF	TGTGCCAGCTCACCTACCGGGACAGGGATTGAGACCCAGTACTTC
TRBD1	TRBJ1-1	TRBV12-3/TRBV12-4	few	CASRLRQGLGEAFF	TGTGCCAGCAGACTCAGACAGGGGTTGGGAGAAGCTTTCTTT
NA	TRBJ1-6	TRBV9	NA	CASSTAGVGSPLHF	TGTGCCAGCAGCACAGCAGGGGTAGGTTCACCCCTCCACTTT
NA	TRBJ1-4	TRBV3-1	few	CASSQNLQGYEKLFF	TGTGCCAGCAGCCAAAACTTACAGGGTTACGAAAAACTGTTTTTT
TRBD1	TRBJ2-7	TRBV27	NA	CASRTGTGVDYEQYF	TGTGCCAGCAGAACCGGGACAGGGGTGGACTACGAGCAGTACTTC
NA	TRBJ1-1	TRBV30	NA	CAWTRAGRMNTEAFF	TGTGCCTGGACCAGGGCAGGGCGCATGAACACTGAAGCTTTCTTT
NA	TRBJ1-5	TRBV10-3	once	CAITNRARLEHF	TGTGCCATCACTAACAGGGCTAGGCTCGAGCATTTT
NA	TRBJ1-1	TRBV12-3/TRBV12-4	NA	CASTMGGETEAFF	TGTGCCAGCACCATGGGAGGGGAGACTGAAGCTTTCTTT
NA	TRBJ2-7	TRBV19	NA	CASSIGRDGSYEQYF	TGTGCCAGTAGTATAGGTCGGGACGGGTCCTACGAGCAGTACTTC
NA	TRBJ1-2	TRBV27	NA	CASSLQRGIYGYTF	TGTGCCAGCAGTTTACAGCGGGGGATCTATGGCTACACCTTC
NA	TRBJ1-5	TRBV7-2	NA	CASSLELGLSNQPQHF	TGTGCCAGCAGCTTAGAATTGGGCCTTAGCAATCAGCCCCAGCATTTT
TRBD2	TRBJ2-3	TRBV2	few	CASRKLAGSTDTQYF	TGTGCCAGCAGGAAACTAGCGGGAAGCACAGATACGCAGTATTTT
NA	TRBJ2-2	TRBV12-3/TRBV12-4	NA	CASSQTGPGELFF	TGTGCCAGCAGTCAGACAGGCCCCGGGGAGCTGTTTTTT
TRBD1	TRBJ1-1	TRBV7-9	once	CASSPRGRKNTEAFF	TGTGCCAGCAGTCCCAGGGGGCGGAAGAACACTGAAGCTTTCTTT
TRBD1	TRBJ2-2	TRBV27	few	CASSSHWDRALDGELFF	TGTGCCAGCAGTTCCCACTGGGACAGGGCCTTGGACGGGGAGCTGTTTTTT
TRBD1	TRBJ2-2	TRBV7-9	NA	CASSLDEGGRSTGELFF	TGTGCCAGCAGCTTAGATGAAGGGGGCAGGAGCACCGGGGAGCTGTTTTTT
TRBD1	TRBJ1-2	TRBV12-3/TRBV12-4	many	CASSSDRGPSSNYGYTF	TGTGCCAGCAGTTCGGACAGGGGGCCTTCCTCTAACTATGGCTACACCTTC
TRBD1	TRBJ1-1	TRBV11-2	NA	CASSLGTGRVDTEAFF	TGTGCCAGCAGCTTAGGGACAGGGAGAGTTGACACTGAAGCTTTCTTT
TRBD1	TRBJ1-2	TRBV28	many	CASRYRGSNYGYTF	TGTGCCAGCAGATACAGGGGAAGTAACTATGGCTACACCTTC
NA	TRBJ2-7	TRBV9	NA	CASSQTGQTYEQYF	TGTGCCAGCAGCCAAACAGGGCAAACCTACGAGCAGTACTTC
TRBD1	TRBJ2-5	TRBV5-1	NA	CASKTGVGPQETQYF	TGCGCCAGCAAGACAGGGGTTGGGCCCCAAGAGACCCAGTACTTC
TRBD2	TRBJ2-7	TRBV20-1	NA	CSARDPTGTSYEQYF	TGCAGTGCTAGAGACCCAACCGGGACTAGTTACGAGCAGTACTTC